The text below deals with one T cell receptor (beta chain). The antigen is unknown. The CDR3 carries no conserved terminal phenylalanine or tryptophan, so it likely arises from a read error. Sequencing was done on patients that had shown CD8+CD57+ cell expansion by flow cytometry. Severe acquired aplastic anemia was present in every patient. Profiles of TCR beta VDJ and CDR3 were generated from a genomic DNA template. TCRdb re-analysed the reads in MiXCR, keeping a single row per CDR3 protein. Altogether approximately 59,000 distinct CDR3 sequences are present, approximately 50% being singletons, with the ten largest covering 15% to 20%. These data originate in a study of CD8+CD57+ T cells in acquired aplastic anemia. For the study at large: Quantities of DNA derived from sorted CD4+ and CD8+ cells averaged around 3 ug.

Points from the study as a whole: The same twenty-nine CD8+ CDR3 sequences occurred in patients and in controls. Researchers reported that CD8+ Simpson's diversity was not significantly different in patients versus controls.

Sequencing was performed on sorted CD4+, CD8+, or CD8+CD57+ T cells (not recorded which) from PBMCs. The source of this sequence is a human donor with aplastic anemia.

The CDR3 DNA follows: TGTGCCAGCTCCTTAGAGGGCGTTGAAGCTTTCCTT. Residues: CASSLEGVEAFL. The chain links TRBV6-1 to TRBJ1-1; D remains unclear. The CDR3 is 12 amino acids. V lost 8 bases and J 7 bases, leaving 14 bases between the germline ends. Germline V gene sequence: CDR1 MNHNS, CDR2 SASEGT.